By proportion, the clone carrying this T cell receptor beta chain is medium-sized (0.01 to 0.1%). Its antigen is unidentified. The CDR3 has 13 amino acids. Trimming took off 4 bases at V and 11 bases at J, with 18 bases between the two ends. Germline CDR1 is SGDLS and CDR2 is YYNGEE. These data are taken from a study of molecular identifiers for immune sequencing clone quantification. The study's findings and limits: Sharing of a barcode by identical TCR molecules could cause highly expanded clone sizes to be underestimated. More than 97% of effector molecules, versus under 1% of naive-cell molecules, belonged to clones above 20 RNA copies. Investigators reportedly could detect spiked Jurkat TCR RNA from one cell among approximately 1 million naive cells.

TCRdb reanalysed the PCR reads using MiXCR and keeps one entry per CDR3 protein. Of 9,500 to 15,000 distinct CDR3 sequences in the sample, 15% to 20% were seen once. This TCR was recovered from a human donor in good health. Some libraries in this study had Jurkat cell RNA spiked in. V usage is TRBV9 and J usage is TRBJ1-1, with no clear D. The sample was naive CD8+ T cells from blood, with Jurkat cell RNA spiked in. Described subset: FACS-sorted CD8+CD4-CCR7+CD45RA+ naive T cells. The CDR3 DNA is TGTGCCAGCAGCCCCCGGGTCGATTACGGGGCTTTCTTT. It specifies CASSPRVDYGAFF.